The 12 T cell receptor beta chains in this list originate from one sample, sequenced in a study of T cell repertoires in cytomegalovirus infection. TCRdb fed the reads into MiXCR, producing one record per CDR3 protein. The repertoire holds 300,000 to 400,000 distinct CDR3 sequences, with about a sixth as singletons. Sequences were obtained from PBMCs. The source is a human donor in good health (CMV status not recorded). Some clones in this sample may be carry-over from other donors' samples.

The sample holds a few counts of this clonotype. This rearrangement joins TRBV19 to TRBJ2-2, with 11 bases fitting TRBD2. The V segment lost 9 bases and the J segment 0 bases; nucleotides outside the gene matches: 9. The CDR3 contains 17 residues. Germline CDR1 and CDR2: LNHDA and SQIVND (reference sequence). The CDR3 loop is CASRPLAGVSNTGELFF. The CDR3 coding sequence is TGTGCCAGCCGCCCACTAGCGGGAGTTTCGAACACCGGGGAGCTGTTTTTT.

This clonotype was observed a few times. The chain carries TRBV10-3 and TRBJ2-6; D not resolved. V lost 7 bases, J lost 1 base, and 8 bases lay in between. CDR3 size: 14 residues. Germline V lookup: CDR1 ENHRY, CDR2 SYGVKD. CDR3 sequence reads: CAIMSGSGANVLTF. In nucleotides, the CDR3 is TGTGCCATCATGTCCGGGTCTGGGGCCAACGTCCTGACTTTC.

The chain carries TRBV4-3 and TRBJ2-7, with a weak D call TRBD1 (5 bases). This CDR3 is built from 14 residues. The V gene lost 5 bases and the J gene lost 3 bases, with 14 bases spanning the gap. The germline V gene has CDR1 LGHNA and CDR2 YSLEER. The CDR3 DNA reads as TGCGCCAGCAGCATAAACGCAGGGTTCTACGAGCAGTACTTC. Encoded protein: CASSINAGFYEQYF.

This clonotype was found a few times. The chain uses TRBV4-1 and TRBJ1-2; no firm D call. The CDR3 runs to 16 residues. The V and J ends lost 1 base and 0 bases respectively, with 12 bases between them. Germline loops: CDR1 MGHRA, CDR2 YSYEKL. CDR3 sequence: CASSQVVGNANYGYTF. DNA of the CDR3: TGCGCCAGCAGCCAAGTTGTGGGGAACGCTAACTATGGCTACACCTTC.

V is TRBV11-2 and J is TRBJ2-5; D unclear. V was shortened by 5 bases and J by 5 bases, with 15 bases between the two germline ends. This CDR3 contains 14 residues. Germline V lookup: CDR1 SGHAT, CDR2 FQNNGV. The CDR3 spells CASSPSLGGETQYF. The CDR3 nucleotides are TGTGCCAGCAGCCCGAGCCTGGGTGGGGAGACCCAGTACTTC.

Only a few counts were recorded for this clonotype. The chain links TRBV20-1 to TRBJ2-3; D remains ambiguous. The V and J ends lost 6 bases and 6 bases respectively, with 10 bases between them. The germline V gene has CDR1 DFQATT and CDR2 SNEGSKA (reference sequence). This CDR3 has 11 amino acids. The CDR3 here is CSARQSDTQYF. In DNA, the CDR3 is TGCAGTGCCCGTCAATCCGATACGCAGTATTTT.

The sample holds a few counts of this clonotype. The chain has TRBV12-3 or TRBV12-4 and TRBJ1-4, with 7 nucleotides matching TRBD1. The CDR3 spans 13 residues. Trimming took 9 bases from V and 6 from J; bases not matched to a gene: 7. CDR3 in amino acids: CASNRQGYEKLFF. The DNA for the CDR3 is TGTGCCAGTAACCGACAGGGATATGAAAAACTGTTTTTT.

The table lists this clonotype with many counts. The CDR3 protein is CASSLGLAGNQETQYF. The CDR3 region has the DNA TGTGCCAGCAGCTTAGGACTAGCGGGGAACCAAGAGACCCAGTACTTC. The rearrangement uses TRBV7-6 and TRBJ2-5, with TRBD2 matching 11 bases. The length of the CDR3 is 16 residues. Germline trimming cut 1 base from V and 0 bases from J; bases unmatched to any gene: 1. Germline lookup yields CDR1 SGHVS and CDR2 FNYEAQ. Variable domain in full (rest from reference TRBV7-6 and TRBJ2-5): GAGVSQSPRYKVTKRGQDVALRCDPISGHVSLYWYRQALGQGPEFLTYFNYEAQQDKSGLPNDRFSAERPEGSISTLTIQRTEQRDSAMYRCASSLGLAGNQETQYFGPGTRLLVL.

This clonotype was observed a few times. The V call is TRBV2, the J call TRBJ2-7, with 7 positions matching TRBD1. The junction had 1 base not matched to a gene; V was cut back by 3 bases and J by 2 bases. CDR3 size: 13 residues. Per the germline V gene, CDR1 is SNHLY and CDR2 is FYNNEI. Written as DNA, the CDR3 is TGTGCCAGCAGTGACCAGGGGGCCTACGAGCAGTACTTC. It encodes CASSDQGAYEQYF. Supplemented by reference TRBV2 and TRBJ2-7, the full variable domain reads EPEVTQTPSHQVTQMGQEVILRCVPISNHLYFYWYRQILGQKVEFLVSFYNNEISEKSEIFDDQFSVERPDGSNFTLKIRSTKLEDSAMYFCASSDQGAYEQYFGPGTRLTVT.

This clonotype was counted ten times or more. The chain combines TRBV5-4 with TRBJ2-7, with a possible D match to TRBD1 (5 bases). The CDR3 runs to 13 residues. Germline CDR1 reads SGHNT; CDR2 reads YYREEE (reference sequence). The V end was cut by 3 bases, the J end by 6 bases, with 13 bases between. The DNA of the CDR3 is TGTGCCAGCAGCTGGGGCGGTACCTCCGAGCAGTACTTC. Protein product: CASSWGGTSEQYF. Variable domain in full (rest from reference TRBV5-4 and TRBJ2-7): ETGVTQSPTHLIKTRGQQVTLRCSSQSGHNTVSWYQQALGQGPQFIFQYYREEENGRGNFPPRFSGLQFPNYSSELNVNALELDDSALYLCASSWGGTSEQYFGPGTRLTVT.

V gene TRBV7-2 combines with J gene TRBJ2-1, with D perhaps matching TRBD2 (7 bases). The CDR3 has 16 residues. Germline lookup yields CDR1 SGHTA and CDR2 FQGNSA. Trimming cost V 5 bases and J 4 bases, with 18 bases left between them. The CDR3 DNA is TGTGCCAGCAGCCCCCCGGGGGCGGGAGCGTACAATGAGCAGTTCTTC. This translates into CASSPPGAGAYNEQFF.

The V call is TRBV6-2 or TRBV6-3, the J call TRBJ1-1, with unresolved D. V was pared by 0 bases and J by 6 bases, with 2 bases between. The CDR3 has 11 amino acids. Germline V CDR1 and CDR2: MNHEY, SVGEGT. For the CDR3, the DNA is TGTGCCAGCAGTTACTCGGCTGAAGCTTTCTTT. It codes for CASSYSAEAFF.